This T cell receptor (beta chain) was observed in a study of identical twins. Study-wide results and limits: Those out-of-frame alpha sequences shared by twins showed an excess of low generation probability.

In germline, CDR1 is MNHEY, CDR2 SVGEGT. The CDR3 has 11 amino acids. Trimming pared 4 bases from V and 3 bases from J, leaving 4 bases between. With template switching, a universal primer site was added, and the cDNA carried unique molecular identifiers. In TCRdb, the 5' RACE reads were re-called with MiXCR into one record per CDR3 protein. The repertoire holds about 720,000 distinct CDR3 sequences, with approximately 9% as singletons. This clonotype was picked up many times. The antigen is not known. Healthy Caucasians supplied all donations. These data were also reused for a study on yellow fever vaccine responses in identical twins.

The chain employs TRBV6-2 or TRBV6-3 and TRBJ2-7; D is unresolved. Sequencing was performed on PBMCs. The receptor's source is a young woman in good health. The CDR3: CASSSHYEQYF. The CDR3 DNA sequence: TGTGCCAGCAGTTCCCACTACGAGCAGTACTTC.